The 5 T cell receptor beta chains presented below share a single source sample, sequenced in a study of regulatory T cells in long-lasting Graves disease. Assembly of TCR beta libraries relied on iRepertoire HTBI primers together with Arm-PCR of CDR3 regions. TCRdb reprocessed the multiplex PCR reads with MiXCR, giving one entry per CDR3 protein. The sample lists a few hundred thousand distinct CDR3 sequences; 20% to 25% were seen once. Specified time point: newly diagnosed GD, antithyroid drugs for less than 3 months. PBMC-derived RNA was used for the TCR library. Source: peripheral blood mononuclear cells (PBMCs), taken at new diagnosis, from a patient treated with antithyroid drugs. The receptors come from a female donor with Graves disease.

This clonotype was counted many times. The V and J genes are TRBV3-1 and TRBJ2-2; 7 nucleotides match TRBD2. Germline V gene data show CDR1 as LGHDT and CDR2 as YNNKEL (reference sequence). V shed 5 bases and J 4 bases; nucleotides not matched to a gene: 10. The CDR3 covers 16 residues. The CDR3: CASSALGGISTGELFF. CDR3 coding DNA: TGTGCCAGCAGCGCCCTGGGGGGGATTAGCACCGGGGAGCTGTTTTTT.

This clonotype was counted ten times or more. The chain combines TRBV4-1 with TRBJ2-1, with TRBD2 matching 11 bases. CDR1 and CDR2 (germline): MGHRA, YSYEKL. The V segment lost 4 bases and the J segment 3 bases; nucleotides outside the gene matches: 8. The CDR3 consists of 17 residues. Here the CDR3 reads CASSLPRLAGNYNEQFF. The CDR3 DNA follows: TGCGCCAGCAGCCTACCCAGACTAGCGGGAAACTACAATGAGCAGTTCTTC.

This clonotype is medium-sized by share. This chain links TRBV6-5 with TRBJ2-3; perhaps TRBD2 as D (5 bases). Deletions cut 1 base from V and 4 bases from J, with 6 bases between. The CDR3 is 13 amino acids. Germline V gene data show CDR1 as MNHEY and CDR2 as SVGAGI. The CDR3 DNA follows: TGTGCCAGCAGTTACTTGGAGGCAGATACGCAGTATTTT. This codes for CASSYLEADTQYF.

This clonotype was observed at least ten times. The rearrangement links TRBV7-2 to TRBJ2-7; D may be TRBD1 or TRBD2 (7 bases each). This CDR3 has 17 amino acids. CDR1 SGHTA and CDR2 FQGNSA come from the germline V gene. V dropped 7 bases and J dropped 6 bases, with 28 bases sitting between them. DNA of the CDR3: TGTGCCAGCACCCAGGGGGGTCGACGGGGAGGACTAGGCGAGCAGTACTTC. Encoded protein: CASTQGGRRGGLGEQYF.

As to this clonotype: A far more abundant clone sits one base away, making this likely a read error. This chain links TRBV7-2 with TRBJ2-1; 8 bases fit TRBD1. Trimming removed 5 bases from V and 9 bases from J; junction bases left unmatched: 12. The V gene's germline CDR1 is SGHTA and CDR2 FQGNSA. CDR3 size: 15 residues. CDR3 loop: CASSLSQGAIREQFF. CDR3 sequence (DNA): TGTGCCAGCAGCCTAAGCCAGGGGGCTATCCGTGAGCAGTTCTTC.